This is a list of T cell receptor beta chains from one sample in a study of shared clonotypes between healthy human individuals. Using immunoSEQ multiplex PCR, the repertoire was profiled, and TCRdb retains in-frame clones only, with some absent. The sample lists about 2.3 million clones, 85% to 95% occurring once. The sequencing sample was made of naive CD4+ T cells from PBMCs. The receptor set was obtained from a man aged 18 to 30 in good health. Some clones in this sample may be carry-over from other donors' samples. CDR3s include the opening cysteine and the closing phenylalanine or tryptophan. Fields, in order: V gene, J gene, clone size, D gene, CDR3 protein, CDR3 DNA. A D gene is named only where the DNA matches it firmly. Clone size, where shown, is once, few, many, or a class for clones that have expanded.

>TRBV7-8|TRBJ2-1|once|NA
CASSFLLPGTEPHSDEQFF
TGTGCCAGCAGCTTCCTTCTTCCCGGGACGGAACCCCATTCTGATGAGCAGTTCTTC
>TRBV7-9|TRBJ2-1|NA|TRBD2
CASQGGLAGQNEQFF
TGTGCCAGCCAGGGCGGACTAGCGGGGCAGAATGAGCAGTTCTTC
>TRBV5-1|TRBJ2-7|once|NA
CASSYSGQGFYEQYF
TGCGCCAGCAGCTATAGTGGGCAGGGATTCTACGAGCAGTACTTC
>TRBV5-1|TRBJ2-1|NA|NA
CASSLGTDNEQFF
TGCGCCAGCAGCTTGGGGACGGACAATGAGCAGTTCTTC
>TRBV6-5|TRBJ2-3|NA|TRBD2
CASPGLAGVDTQYF
TGTGCCAGTCCGGGACTAGCGGGAGTGGATACGCAGTATTTT
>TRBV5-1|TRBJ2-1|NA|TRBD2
CASSLADSGATYNEQFF
TGCGCCAGCAGCTTGGCGGATAGCGGGGCCACTTACAATGAGCAGTTCTTC
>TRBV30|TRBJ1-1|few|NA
CAWSATGNTEAFF
TGTGCCTGGAGTGCAACAGGGAACACTGAAGCTTTCTTT
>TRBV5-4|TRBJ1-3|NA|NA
CASSLGRTSSEAGNTIYF
TGTGCCAGCAGCTTGGGGAGGACGAGCTCGGAGGCGGGAAACACCATATATTTT
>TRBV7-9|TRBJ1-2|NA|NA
CASSLEDRGYTF
TGTGCCAGCAGCTTGGAGGACCGGGGCTACACCTTC
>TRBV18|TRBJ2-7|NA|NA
CASSPSSAQAEQYF
TGTGCCAGCTCACCAAGCAGCGCTCAGGCCGAGCAGTACTTC
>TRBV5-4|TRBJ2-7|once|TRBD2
CASSLEAGARIEQYF
TGTGCCAGCAGCTTGGAAGCGGGAGCCAGGATCGAGCAGTACTTC
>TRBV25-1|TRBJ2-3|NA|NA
CASSELPGGSGSTDTQYF
TGTGCCAGCAGTGAACTCCCCGGGGGAAGCGGGAGCACAGATACGCAGTATTTT
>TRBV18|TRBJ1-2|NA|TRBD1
CASSPDRGRYGYTF
TGTGCCAGCTCACCCGACAGGGGGCGTTATGGCTACACCTTC
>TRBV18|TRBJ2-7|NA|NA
CASSPVISYEQYF
TGTGCCAGCTCACCAGTGATCTCCTACGAGCAGTACTTC
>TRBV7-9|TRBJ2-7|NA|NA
CASSPSRPRGGSSEQYF
TGTGCCAGCAGCCCTAGTCGTCCCAGGGGCGGGAGTAGCGAGCAGTACTTC
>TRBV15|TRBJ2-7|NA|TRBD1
CATSRTRDRGKSEQYF
TGTGCCACCAGCAGAACCCGGGACAGGGGGAAGAGCGAGCAGTACTTC
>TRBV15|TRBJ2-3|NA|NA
CATSSPASTDTQYF
TGTGCCACCAGCAGCCCCGCTAGCACAGATACGCAGTATTTT
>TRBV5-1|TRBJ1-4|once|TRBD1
CASSLGGTGGEKLFF
TGCGCCAGCAGCTTGGGAGGCACAGGGGGTGAAAAACTGTTTTTT
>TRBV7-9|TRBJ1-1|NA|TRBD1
CASSLMTGITEAFF
TGTGCCAGCAGCCTCATGACAGGGATCACTGAAGCTTTCTTT
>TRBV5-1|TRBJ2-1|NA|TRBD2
CASSYLAGAGYNEQFF
TGCGCCAGCAGCTACCTAGCGGGAGCGGGGTACAATGAGCAGTTCTTC
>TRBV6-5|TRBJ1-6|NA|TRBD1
CASSYFTGGSNSPLHF
TGTGCCAGCAGTTACTTCACAGGGGGCTCTAATTCACCCCTCCACTTT
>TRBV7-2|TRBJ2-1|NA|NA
CASSRDYGSYNEQFF
TGTGCCAGCAGCCGAGACTATGGCTCCTACAATGAGCAGTTCTTC
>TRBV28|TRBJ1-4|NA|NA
CASSLGGGRGEKLFF
TGTGCCAGCAGTTTAGGGGGAGGTAGGGGTGAAAAACTGTTTTTT
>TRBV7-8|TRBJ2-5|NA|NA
CASSFSRGAVAETQYF
TGTGCCAGCAGCTTCAGTCGGGGGGCGGTGGCGGAGACCCAGTACTTC
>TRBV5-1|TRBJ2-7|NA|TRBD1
CASSPGQGAYEQYF
TGCGCCAGCAGCCCGGGACAGGGGGCTTACGAGCAGTACTTC
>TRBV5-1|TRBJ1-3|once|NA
CASSLAGAGSGNTIYF
TGCGCCAGCAGCTTGGCCGGGGCCGGCTCTGGAAACACCATATATTTT
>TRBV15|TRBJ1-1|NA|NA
CATSGDPMNTEAFF
TGTGCCACCAGCGGGGACCCCATGAACACTGAAGCTTTCTTT
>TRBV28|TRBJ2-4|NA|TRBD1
CASTPTDGTDLAKNIQYF
TGTGCCAGCACTCCGACTGACGGGACAGATTTGGCCAAAAACATTCAGTACTTC
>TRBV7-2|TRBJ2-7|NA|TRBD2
CASSLMAGAYEQYF
TGTGCCAGCAGCTTAATGGCGGGAGCCTACGAGCAGTACTTC
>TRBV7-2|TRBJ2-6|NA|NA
CASSLGISGANVLTF
TGTGCCAGCAGCTTAGGAATCTCTGGGGCCAACGTCCTGACTTTC
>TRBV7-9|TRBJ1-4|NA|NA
CASSPQGGEKLFF
TGTGCCAGCAGCCCCCAAGGGGGTGAAAAACTGTTTTTT
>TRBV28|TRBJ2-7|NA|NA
CASSGSSTALYEQYF
TGTGCCAGCAGCGGATCATCGACAGCGCTATACGAGCAGTACTTC